The entry below gives a single TCR beta chain sequence along with its context. This receptor's antigen is unknown. No per-base quality is available; no much larger clone lies one base away. This sample was included in a study of blood T cell repertoires in COVID-19 (TCRdb year 2020). General notes on the study: Samples covering the acute and convalescent phases of COVID-19 were provided by collaborators in the United States, Italy and Spain. The prospective study material was composed of cDNA or gDNA derived from T cells, B-cell-depleted T cells, or PBMCs. Deeply sampled blood TCRbeta repertoires from subjects exposed to, actively infected with, or recovered from COVID-19 were included in the dataset. A freely available public database, intended as a resource for researchers studying the immune response to SARS-CoV-2, is where the repertoires were released. Samples came from the ongoing ImmuneRACE study (first 160 participants) plus 1,254 subjects from 6 global collaborators. Sample metadata almost always included a de-identified subject ID, COVID-19 status, age in years and sex. Where available, HLA class I and class II types were obtained from metadata supplied by the sample provider rather than from assay-based typing.

Taken from the germline V gene (reference sequence), the CDR1 and CDR2 loops are SGHKS and YYEKEE. V is pruned by 4 bases and J by 0 bases, leaving 14 bases of the junction without a gene match. The CDR3 contains 19 residues, cysteine and phenylalanine counted. The CDR3 DNA has 57 bases and is translated from base 1. Findings and caveats that apply to the study as a whole: The quantity of clinical and demographic metadata differed by source and by participant and was supplied without curation.

The immunoSEQ Assay, a bias-controlled multiplex PCR, was used to amplify TCRbeta CDR3 regions from genomic DNA. Regarding the original processing steps: The number of nucleated cells in each sample was estimated by amplification of reference gene primers within the assay. To quantify the absolute abundance of each unique TCRbeta CDR3 rearrangement, sequence reads were collapsed and filtered. Productive Simpson clonality was computed per sample as the square root of Simpson's diversity index over productive rearrangements. Entries here come from immuneACCESS through TCRdb and include only in-frame sequences with V and J called. Some clones fail to appear in such tables; in the studies checked, an unresolved V gene covers under half of the shortfall, and the cause of the remainder is unknown. From that table come the V and J calls and clone size; the DNA was used to work out D and trimming. The sample data list about 280,000 clones, and approximately 85% of these were observed just once. The ten largest account for approximately 9.9% of the sample.

The collaborating institutions used their own protocols to collect whole blood in K2EDTA tubes. Collaborator samples were shipped for TCRbeta analysis as frozen whole blood, isolated PBMCs, or DNA extracted from either sample type. The chain joins TRBV5-5 to TRBJ1-5; 9 central nucleotides agree with TRBD1. The specimen sequenced was peripheral blood. This TCR came from a woman between 65 and 79 years old with acute or convalescent COVID-19. The DNA sequence is given as TGTGCCAGCAGCACCGGATACGACAGGGGGAAACATAGCAATCAGCCCCAGCATTTT. Its translation is CASSTGYDRGKHSNQPQHF.